The clone carrying this T cell receptor beta chain occurred once. Its antigen is unknown. This CDR3 has 16 amino acids. J gave up 5 bases and V 4 bases, and 9 bases lay outside the gene matches. The germline V gene has CDR1 SGHNT and CDR2 YYREEE (reference sequence). The sample comes from a study of blood T cells in healthy people across ages. A J-beta primer mix and a sample-barcoded 5' primer were used in a second PCR of about 7 to 12 cycles. TCRdb re-derived calls from the 5' RACE reads in MiXCR, one entry per CDR3 protein. Here the sample spans roughly 1,800,000 distinct CDR3 sequences, 49% being singletons. Study-wide points: It was the long-lived donors that had more naive CD4+ cells and higher diversity than aged donors. Since the PBMCs were unsorted, naive and antigen-experienced cells could not be conclusively compared. Not knowing donor CMV status may have confounded expanded clonotype changes.

This rearrangement joins TRBV5-4 to TRBJ1-4; 9 positions match TRBD1. This clonotype was sampled from a woman aged 40 to 50 in good health. Sequenced: blood. The CDR3 nucleotides read TGTGCCAGCAGCCCACATAAGACAGGGGGGAATGAAAAACTGTTTTTT. It translates to CASSPHKTGGNEKLFF.